The 17 T cell receptor beta chains listed next were all sequenced from one sample in a study of blood T cell repertoires in COVID-19. TCRdb's table, derived via immunoSEQ multiplex PCR, lists solely in-frame clones and lacks some. The sample yields tens of thousands of clones, about 87% seen once. The sample was peripheral blood. Receptor source: a human donor in a cohort sampled during active COVID-19.

This clone has a handful of counts. V usage is TRBV28 and J usage is TRBJ2-7; D gene ambiguous. There are 15 residues in the CDR3. V gave up 4 bases and J gave up 2 bases, with 15 bases separating them. Germline-derived CDR1 and CDR2 are MDHEN and SYDVKM. The CDR3 DNA sequence: TGTGCCAGCAGTTCCAACGACTTGGTGGCCTACGAGCAGTACTTC. It specifies CASSSNDLVAYEQYF.

V usage is TRBV21-1 and J usage is TRBJ1-5; the tabulated D call, TRBD1, remains unverified against the DNA. TRBV21-1 is assigned pseudogene status. The CDR3 has 16 amino acids. CDR3 sequence reads: CASSKGPDSSNQPQHF. In DNA, the CDR3 is TGTGCCAGCAGCAAAGGTCCGGACAGTAGCAATCAGCCCCAGCATTTT.

The chain recombines TRBV7-9 with TRBJ1-5; 8 nucleotides align to TRBD1. The CDR3 extends over 15 amino acids. The V gene end was trimmed by 5 bases and the J gene end by 2 bases; junction bases not matched to a gene: 5. Germline CDR1 and CDR2: SEHNR and FQNEAQ (reference sequence). The CDR3: CASSASGQGNQPQHF. The CDR3 DNA reads as TGTGCCAGCAGCGCATCGGGACAGGGCAATCAGCCCCAGCATTTT.

This rearrangement joins TRBV5-1 to TRBJ2-5; weak D call: TRBD1 (6 bases). Trimming removed 3 bases at V and 0 bases at J, with 12 bases between. In germline, CDR1 is SGHRS, CDR2 YFSETQ. The CDR3 covers 15 residues. This chain's CDR3 is CASSSGARDQETQYF. The CDR3 region has the DNA TGCGCCAGCAGCTCAGGGGCCAGGGACCAAGAGACCCAGTACTTC. Looking up the rest from reference TRBV5-1 and TRBJ2-5 gives the full variable domain: KAGVTQTPRYLIKTRGQQVTLSCSPISGHRSVSWYQQTPGQGLQFLFEYFSETQRNKGNFPGRFSGRQFSNSRSEMNVSTLELGDSALYLCASSSGARDQETQYFGPGTRLLVL.

J is TRBJ2-3 and V is TRBV3-1 (or the pseudogene TRBV3-2); TRBD1 might be the D (6 bases). From germline, CDR1 is LGHDT and CDR2 YNNKEL (reference sequence). This CDR3 is built from 17 residues. V lost 2 bases, J lost 4 bases, and 19 bases lay in between. The DNA of the CDR3 is TGTGCCAGCAGCCAACTGCAGACAGGAGTCAGTGCAGATACGCAGTATTTT. Its protein product is CASSQLQTGVSADTQYF.

Note on this clone: Other nucleotide sequences in the sample specify the same CDR3. This rearrangement joins TRBV7-2 to TRBJ2-7; 8 bases are shared with TRBD2. The CDR3 is made up of 14 amino acids. Losses at the gene ends were 1 base for V and 3 bases for J; bases not matched to a gene: 2. Germline CDR1 and CDR2: SGHTA and FQGNSA. The CDR3 bases are TGTGCCAGCAGCTTAGGCGGGGGGCTCTACGAGCAGTACTTC. This encodes CASSLGGGLYEQYF.

This rearrangement joins TRBV6-2 or TRBV6-3 to TRBJ2-1; possibly TRBD2 for D (5 bases). Trimming shortened V by 2 bases and J by 4 bases, and 9 bases separated the two germline ends. The length of the CDR3 is 14 residues. Looked up from germline, CDR1 is MNHEY and CDR2 is SVGEGT. CDR3 coding DNA: TGTGCCAGCAGTTACCCGGGGTCGTACAATGAGCAGTTCTTC. It specifies CASSYPGSYNEQFF.

Only one count was recorded for this clone. V is TRBV6-5 and J is TRBJ2-1; D unresolved. Germline CDR1 is MNHEY and CDR2 is SVGAGI. The CDR3 spans 13 residues. V was clipped by 6 bases and J by 4 bases, with 10 bases between them. The CDR3 region has the DNA TGTGCCAGCAGCCTGACACTGTACAATGAGCAGTTCTTC. This codes for CASSLTLYNEQFF.

This chain connects TRBV5-4 to TRBJ2-1; D perhaps matches TRBD2 (5 bases). The germline CDR1 and CDR2 sequences are SGHNT and YYREEE (reference sequence). This CDR3 spans 17 amino acids. Deletions cut 4 bases from V and 0 bases from J, with 17 bases between. DNA for the CDR3: TGTGCCAGCAGCCCCGCTAGCCAAAGGAGCTCCTACAATGAGCAGTTCTTC. Its protein is CASSPASQRSSYNEQFF.

This chain connects TRBV28 to TRBJ2-1; TRBD2 agrees at 7 bases. The CDR3 length is 19 residues. The trim removed 5 bases at V and 2 bases at J, leaving 18 bases unmatched. Germline CDR1 and CDR2: MDHEN and SYDVKM. The CDR3, as DNA: TGTGCCAGCAGTCCCGGGGATTTAGCGGGTCAGGGCGCCTACAATGAGCAGTTCTTC. This gives the protein CASSPGDLAGQGAYNEQFF. The full variable domain, rest sourced from reference TRBV28 and TRBJ2-1, is DVKVTQSSRYLVKRTGEKVFLECVQDMDHENMFWYRQDPGLGLRLIYFSYDVKMKEKGDIPEGYSVSREKKERFSLILESASTNQTSMYLCASSPGDLAGQGAYNEQFFGPGTRLTVL.

This chain joins TRBV5-8 and TRBJ2-7; 12 positions match TRBD2. The germline gives CDR1 SGHTS, CDR2 YDEGEE. The trim removed 7 bases at V and 5 bases at J, leaving 16 bases unmatched. The length of the CDR3 is 17 residues. The CDR3 bases are TGTGCCAGCCTTCCAGGGTGGCTAGCGGGGGGGCAGGACGAGCAGTACTTC. Encoded protein: CASLPGWLAGGQDEQYF.

In its sample, this clone was seen once. V usage is TRBV25-1 and J usage is TRBJ2-5; D is perhaps TRBD1 (5 bases). Deletions cut 5 bases from V and 4 bases from J, with 11 bases between. CDR3 length: 13 amino acids. The germline gives CDR1 MGHDK, CDR2 SYGVNS. CDR3 DNA sequence: TGTGCCAGCAGTAGACGTACAGGAGAGACCCAGTACTTC. Encoded protein: CASSRRTGETQYF.

V is TRBV6-6 and J is TRBJ2-7; D is unresolved. The V end lost 6 bases, the J end lost 3 bases, and 15 bases lay between the germline ends. The CDR3 is 14 residues long. CDR1 is MNHNY and CDR2 is SVGAGI in the germline V gene (reference sequence). The CDR3 DNA is TGTGCCAGCAGCCTAGAGGATGTGGGCTACGAGCAGTACTTC. Amino acids: CASSLEDVGYEQYF.

This chain uses TRBV5-1 with TRBJ2-5, with D perhaps matching TRBD2 (6 bases). V dropped 2 bases and J dropped 2 bases, with 13 bases sitting between them. The germline gives CDR1 SGHRS, CDR2 YFSETQ. This CDR3 has 15 amino acids. CDR3 sequence reads: CASSFDGGPQETQYF. The CDR3 coding sequence is TGCGCCAGCAGCTTTGACGGGGGTCCACAAGAGACCCAGTACTTC.

The chain joins TRBV7-9 to TRBJ2-7; 8 bases are a match to TRBD1. The V gene end was trimmed by 5 bases and the J gene end by 3 bases; junction bases not matched to a gene: 3. Germline-derived CDR1 and CDR2 are SEHNR and FQNEAQ (reference sequence). This CDR3 contains 13 residues. The CDR3 spells CASSGTGGYEQYF. The CDR3 DNA sequence: TGTGCCAGCAGCGGTACAGGGGGCTACGAGCAGTACTTC.

A few counts support this clone. The chain recombines TRBV5-4 with TRBJ2-2, with 7 bases aligning to TRBD1. In germline, CDR1 is SGHNT, CDR2 YYREEE (reference sequence). The V and J ends lost 4 bases and 4 bases, in that order; junction bases with no gene match: 4. CDR3 length: 14 amino acids. DNA for the CDR3: TGTGCCAGCAGCCGACAGGGAATCACCGGGGAGCTGTTTTTT. This sequence encodes CASSRQGITGELFF.

V and J are TRBV29-1 and TRBJ1-2; the match to TRBD1 covers 11 bases. Trimming cost V 7 bases and J 5 bases; bases outside gene matches: 18. Germline loops: CDR1 SQVTM, CDR2 ANQGSEA. The CDR3 consists of 17 residues. The CDR3 DNA reads as TGCAGCGCCATGGGAGGACAGGGGGCACGATATTGGTATGGCTACACCTTC. As protein: CSAMGGQGARYWYGYTF. The full variable domain, completed using reference TRBV29-1 and TRBJ1-2, is SAVISQKPSRDICQRGTSLTIQCQVDSQVTMMFWYRQQPGQSLTLIATANQGSEATYESGFVIDKFPISRPNLTFSTLTVSNMSPEDSSIYLCSAMGGQGARYWYGYTFGSGTRLTVV.